Below, one T cell receptor (beta chain) is given with its context. This entry belongs to a study of T cells in Graves' hyperthyroidism and ophthalmopathy. The CDR3 regions of TCR beta were amplified from RNA transcripts. HTBI primers were employed in a first-round RT-PCR of the TCR CDR3. Via MiXCR, TCRdb re-called the multiplex PCR reads, giving one row per CDR3 protein. The profile shows around 500,000 distinct CDR3 sequences, approximately 16% of them singletons. Germline CDR1 is MNHEY and CDR2 is SVGEGT. The CDR3 runs 17 residues. V was clipped by 3 bases and J by 8 bases; unmatched bases: 14. This sequence joins TRBV6-2 or TRBV6-3 and TRBJ2-1, with 9 bases matching TRBD2. Specimen: blood. This receptor was obtained from a woman between 25 and 40 years old with Graves' ophthalmopathy. This CDR3 is CASSYPVLAGVQDEQFF. The CDR3 region has the DNA TGTGCCAGCAGTTATCCCGTGTTAGCGGGAGTTCAGGATGAGCAGTTCTTC.